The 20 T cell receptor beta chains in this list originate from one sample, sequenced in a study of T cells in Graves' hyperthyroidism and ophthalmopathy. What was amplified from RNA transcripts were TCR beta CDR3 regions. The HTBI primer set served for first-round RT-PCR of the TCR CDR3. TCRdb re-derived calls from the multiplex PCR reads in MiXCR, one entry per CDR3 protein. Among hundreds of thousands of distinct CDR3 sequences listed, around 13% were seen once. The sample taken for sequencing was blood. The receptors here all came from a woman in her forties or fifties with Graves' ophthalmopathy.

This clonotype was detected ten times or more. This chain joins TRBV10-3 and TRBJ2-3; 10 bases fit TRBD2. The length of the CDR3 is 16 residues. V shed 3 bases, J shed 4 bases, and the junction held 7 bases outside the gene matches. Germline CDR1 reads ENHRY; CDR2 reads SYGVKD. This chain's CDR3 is CAISDGLAGVADTQYF. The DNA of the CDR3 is TGTGCCATCAGTGATGGGCTAGCGGGAGTGGCAGATACGCAGTATTTT.

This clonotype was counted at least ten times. CDR3 DNA: TGTGCCAGCCATGGCCCCCAGGGGAACATTCAGTACTTC. It encodes CASHGPQGNIQYF. This chain joins TRBV2 and TRBJ2-4; weak D call: TRBD1 (6 bases). CDR3 length: 13 residues. The V end was cut by 8 bases, the J end by 7 bases, with 15 bases between. Germline values: CDR1 SNHLY, CDR2 FYNNEI.

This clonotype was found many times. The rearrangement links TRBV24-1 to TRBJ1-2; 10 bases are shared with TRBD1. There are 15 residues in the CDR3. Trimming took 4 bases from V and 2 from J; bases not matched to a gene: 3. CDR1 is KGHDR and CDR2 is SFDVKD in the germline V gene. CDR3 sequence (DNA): TGTGCCACCAGTGACCGGACAGGGGGAAACTATGGCTACACCTTC. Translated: CATSDRTGGNYGYTF.

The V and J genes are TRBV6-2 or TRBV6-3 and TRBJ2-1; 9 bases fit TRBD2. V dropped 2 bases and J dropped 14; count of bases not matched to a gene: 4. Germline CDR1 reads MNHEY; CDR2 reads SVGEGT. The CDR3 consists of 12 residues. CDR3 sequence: CASSYNGGREFF. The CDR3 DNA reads TGTGCCAGCAGTTACAATGGCGGGAGGGAGTTCTTC.

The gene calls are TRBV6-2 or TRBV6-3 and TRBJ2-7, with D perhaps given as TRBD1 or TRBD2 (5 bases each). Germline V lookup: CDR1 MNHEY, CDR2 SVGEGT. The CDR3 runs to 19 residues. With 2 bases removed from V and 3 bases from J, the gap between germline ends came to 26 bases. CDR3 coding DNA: TGTGCCAGCAGTTACAAACGGGACCACGGGTCATCGCTACGCTACGAGCAGTACTTC. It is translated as CASSYKRDHGSSLRYEQYF.

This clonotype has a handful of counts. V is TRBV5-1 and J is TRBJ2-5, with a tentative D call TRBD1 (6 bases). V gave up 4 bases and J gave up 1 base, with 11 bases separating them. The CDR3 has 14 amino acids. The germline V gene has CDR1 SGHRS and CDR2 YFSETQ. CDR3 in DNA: TGCGCCAGCAGCCCAGGACAGACCCAAGAGACCCAGTACTTC. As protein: CASSPGQTQETQYF.

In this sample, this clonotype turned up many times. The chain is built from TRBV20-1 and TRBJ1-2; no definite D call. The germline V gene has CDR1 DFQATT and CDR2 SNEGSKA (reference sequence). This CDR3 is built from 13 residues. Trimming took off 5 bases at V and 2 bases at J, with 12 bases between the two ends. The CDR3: CSAADGRNYGYTF. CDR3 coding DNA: TGCAGTGCTGCCGATGGACGGAACTATGGCTACACCTTC.

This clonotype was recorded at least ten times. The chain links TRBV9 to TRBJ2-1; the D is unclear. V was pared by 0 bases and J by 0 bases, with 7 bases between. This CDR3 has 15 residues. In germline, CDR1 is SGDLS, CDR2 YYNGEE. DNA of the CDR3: TGTGCCAGCAGCGTAGCCGTAAGCTCCTACAATGAGCAGTTCTTC. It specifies CASSVAVSSYNEQFF.

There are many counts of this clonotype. The CDR3 loop reads CASSLHQGYEQYF. Here the CDR3 DNA reads TGTGCCAGCAGCTTGCATCAGGGCTACGAGCAGTACTTC. The V call is TRBV5-5, the J call TRBJ2-7; D possibly corresponds to TRBD1 (5 bases). V lost 1 base and J lost 3, with 8 bases in between. This CDR3 comprises 13 residues. Per the germline V gene, CDR1 is SGHKS and CDR2 is YYEKEE (reference sequence).

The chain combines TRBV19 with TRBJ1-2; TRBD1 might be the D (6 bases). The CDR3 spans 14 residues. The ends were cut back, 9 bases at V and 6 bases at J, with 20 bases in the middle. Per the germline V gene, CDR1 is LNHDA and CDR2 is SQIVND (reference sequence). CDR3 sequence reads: CASTQGVSSDGYTF. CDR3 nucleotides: TGTGCCAGCACACAGGGCGTGAGTTCGGATGGCTACACCTTC.

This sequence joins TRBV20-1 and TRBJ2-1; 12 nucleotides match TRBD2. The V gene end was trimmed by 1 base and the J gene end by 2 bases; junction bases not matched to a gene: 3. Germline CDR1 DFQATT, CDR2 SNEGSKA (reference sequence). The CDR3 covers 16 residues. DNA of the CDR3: TGCAGTGCTAGAGGACTAGCGGGAGCCCCCTACAATGAGCAGTTCTTC. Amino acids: CSARGLAGAPYNEQFF.

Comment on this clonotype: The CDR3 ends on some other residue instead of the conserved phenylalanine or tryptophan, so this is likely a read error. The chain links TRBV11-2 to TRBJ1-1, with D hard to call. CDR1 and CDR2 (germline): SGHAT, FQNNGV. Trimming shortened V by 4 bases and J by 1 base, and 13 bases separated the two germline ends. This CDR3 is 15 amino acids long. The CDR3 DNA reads TGTGCCAGCAGCTCAGTTAGAACAGCGAACACTGAAGCTTTCTCT. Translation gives CASSSVRTANTEAFS.

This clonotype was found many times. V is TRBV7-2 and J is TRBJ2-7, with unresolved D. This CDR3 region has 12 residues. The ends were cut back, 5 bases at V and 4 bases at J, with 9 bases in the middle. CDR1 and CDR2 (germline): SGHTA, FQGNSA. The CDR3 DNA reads TGTGCCAGCAGCAAAGACGGGTACGAGCAGTACTTC. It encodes CASSKDGYEQYF.

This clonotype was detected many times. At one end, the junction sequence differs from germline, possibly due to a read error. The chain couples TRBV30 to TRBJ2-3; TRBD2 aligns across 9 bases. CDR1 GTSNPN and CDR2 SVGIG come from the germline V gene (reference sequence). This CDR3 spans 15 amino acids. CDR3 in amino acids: CASSGAGGGTDTQYF. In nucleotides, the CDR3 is TGTGCCTCGAGTGGGGCGGGAGGGGGCACAGATACGCAGTATTTT.

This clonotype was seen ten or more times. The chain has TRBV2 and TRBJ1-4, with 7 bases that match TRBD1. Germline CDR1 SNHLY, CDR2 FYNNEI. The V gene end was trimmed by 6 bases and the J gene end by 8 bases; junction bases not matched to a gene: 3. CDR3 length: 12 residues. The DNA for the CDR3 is TGTGCCAGCAGAGACAGGGACGAAAAACTGTTTTTT. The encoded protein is CASRDRDEKLFF.

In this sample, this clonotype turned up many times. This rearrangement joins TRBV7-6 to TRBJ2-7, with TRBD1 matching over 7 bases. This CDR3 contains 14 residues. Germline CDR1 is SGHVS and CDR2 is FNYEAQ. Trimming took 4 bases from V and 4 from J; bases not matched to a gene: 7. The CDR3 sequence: CASSSRTGWYEQYF. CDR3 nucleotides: TGTGCCAGCAGCTCCCGGACAGGATGGTACGAGCAGTACTTC.

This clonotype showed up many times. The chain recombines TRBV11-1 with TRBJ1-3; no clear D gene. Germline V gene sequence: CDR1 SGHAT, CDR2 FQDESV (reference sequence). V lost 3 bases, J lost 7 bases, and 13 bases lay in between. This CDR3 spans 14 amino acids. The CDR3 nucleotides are TGTGCCAGCAGCTTGGAAGACACTCTCAACACCATATATTTT. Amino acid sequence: CASSLEDTLNTIYF.

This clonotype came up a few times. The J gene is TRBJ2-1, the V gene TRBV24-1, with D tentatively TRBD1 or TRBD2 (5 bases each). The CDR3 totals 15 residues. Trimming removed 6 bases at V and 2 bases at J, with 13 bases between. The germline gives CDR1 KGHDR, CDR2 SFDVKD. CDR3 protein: CATSRGATPYNEQFF. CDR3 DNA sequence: TGTGCCACCAGTCGAGGGGCGACTCCCTACAATGAGCAGTTCTTC.

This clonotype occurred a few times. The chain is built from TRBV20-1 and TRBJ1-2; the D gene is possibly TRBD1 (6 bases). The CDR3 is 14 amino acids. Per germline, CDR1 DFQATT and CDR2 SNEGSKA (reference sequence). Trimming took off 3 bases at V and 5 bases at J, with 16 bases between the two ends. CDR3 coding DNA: TGCAGTGCTAGGAGGGGGGGGGCATCGTATGGCTACACCTTC. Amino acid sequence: CSARRGGASYGYTF.

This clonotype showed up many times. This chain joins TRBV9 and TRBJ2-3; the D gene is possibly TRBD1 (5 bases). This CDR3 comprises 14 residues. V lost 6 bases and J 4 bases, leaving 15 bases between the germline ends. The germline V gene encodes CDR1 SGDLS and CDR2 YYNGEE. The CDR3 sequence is CASNPQGRADTQYF. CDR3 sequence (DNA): TGTGCCAGCAACCCCCAGGGAAGGGCAGATACGCAGTATTTT. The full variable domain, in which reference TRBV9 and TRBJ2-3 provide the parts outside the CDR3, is DSGVTQTPKHLITATGQRVTLRCSPRSGDLSVYWYQQSLDQGLQFLIQYYNGEERAKGNILERFSAQQFPDLHSELNLSSLELGDSALYFCASNPQGRADTQYFGPGTRLTVL.